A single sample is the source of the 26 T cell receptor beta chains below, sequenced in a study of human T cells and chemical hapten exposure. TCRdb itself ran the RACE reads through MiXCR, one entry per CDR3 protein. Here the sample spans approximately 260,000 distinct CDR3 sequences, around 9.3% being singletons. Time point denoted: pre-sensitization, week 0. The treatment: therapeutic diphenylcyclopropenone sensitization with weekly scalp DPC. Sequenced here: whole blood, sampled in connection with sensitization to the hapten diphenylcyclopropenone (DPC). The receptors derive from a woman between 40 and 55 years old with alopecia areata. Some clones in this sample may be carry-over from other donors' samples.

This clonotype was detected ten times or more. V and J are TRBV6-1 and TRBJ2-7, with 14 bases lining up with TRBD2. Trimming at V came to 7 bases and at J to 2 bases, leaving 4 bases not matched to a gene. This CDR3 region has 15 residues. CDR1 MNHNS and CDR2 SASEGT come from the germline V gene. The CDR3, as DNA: TGTGCCAGCAATTCGGGACTAGCGGGAGCCTACGAGCAGTACTTC. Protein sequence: CASNSGLAGAYEQYF.

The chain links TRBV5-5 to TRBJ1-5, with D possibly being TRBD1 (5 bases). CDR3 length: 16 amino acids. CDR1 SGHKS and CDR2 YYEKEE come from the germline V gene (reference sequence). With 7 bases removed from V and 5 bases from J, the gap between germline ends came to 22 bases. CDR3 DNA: TGTGCCAGCTCAACCTCGGTCAGGGATACGCATCAGCCCCAGCATTTT. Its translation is CASSTSVRDTHQPQHF.

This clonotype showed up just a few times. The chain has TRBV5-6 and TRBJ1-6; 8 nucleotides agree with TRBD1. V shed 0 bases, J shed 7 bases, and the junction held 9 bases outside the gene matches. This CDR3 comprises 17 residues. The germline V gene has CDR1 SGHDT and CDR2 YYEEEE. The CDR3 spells CASSLGSRGLSNSPLHF. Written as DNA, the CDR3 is TGTGCCAGCAGCTTGGGGTCCAGGGGGCTTTCGAATTCACCCCTCCACTTT.

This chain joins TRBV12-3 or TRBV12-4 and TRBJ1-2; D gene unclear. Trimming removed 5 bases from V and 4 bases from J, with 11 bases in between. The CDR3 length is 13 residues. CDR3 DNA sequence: TGTGCCAGCAGTCGAGACGGGCTCTATGGCTACACCTTC. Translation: CASSRDGLYGYTF.

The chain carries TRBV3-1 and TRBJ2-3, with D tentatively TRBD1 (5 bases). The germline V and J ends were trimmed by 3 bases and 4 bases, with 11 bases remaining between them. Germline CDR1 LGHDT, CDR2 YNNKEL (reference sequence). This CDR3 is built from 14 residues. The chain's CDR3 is CASSQQIGADTQYF. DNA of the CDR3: TGTGCCAGCAGCCAGCAAATAGGGGCAGATACGCAGTATTTT.

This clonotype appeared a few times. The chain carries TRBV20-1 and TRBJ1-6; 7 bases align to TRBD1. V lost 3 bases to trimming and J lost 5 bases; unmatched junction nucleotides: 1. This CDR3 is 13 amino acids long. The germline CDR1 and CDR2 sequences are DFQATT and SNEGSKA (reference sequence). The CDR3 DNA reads TGCAGTGCTAGCGGGACAGATAATTCACCCCTCCACTTT. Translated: CSASGTDNSPLHF.

Here the CDR3 DNA reads TGCAGTGCTAGAGATTTGGCCGGACTAGCGGGAGTTCACGAGCAGTACTTC. This gives the protein CSARDLAGLAGVHEQYF. This chain connects TRBV20-1 to TRBJ2-7; TRBD2 matches at 13 bases. The CDR3 spans 17 residues. V lost 0 bases to trimming and J lost 5 bases; unmatched junction nucleotides: 10. Per the germline V gene, CDR1 is DFQATT and CDR2 is SNEGSKA (reference sequence).

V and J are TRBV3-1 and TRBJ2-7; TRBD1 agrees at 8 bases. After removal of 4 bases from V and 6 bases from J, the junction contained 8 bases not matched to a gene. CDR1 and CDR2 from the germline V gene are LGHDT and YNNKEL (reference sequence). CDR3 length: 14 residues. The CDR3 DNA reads TGTGCCAGCAGCCGGGCAGGGGGCGTTGGCGAGCAGTACTTC. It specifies CASSRAGGVGEQYF.

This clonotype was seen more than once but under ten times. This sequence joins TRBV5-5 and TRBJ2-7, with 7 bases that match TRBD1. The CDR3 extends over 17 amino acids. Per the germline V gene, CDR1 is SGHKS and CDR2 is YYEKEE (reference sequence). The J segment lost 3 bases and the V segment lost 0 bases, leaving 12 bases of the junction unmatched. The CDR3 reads CASSLAPLRTGYYEQYF. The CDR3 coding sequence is TGTGCCAGCAGCTTGGCTCCCTTACGGACAGGATACTACGAGCAGTACTTC. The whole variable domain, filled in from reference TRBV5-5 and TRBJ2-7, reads DAGVTQSPTHLIKTRGQQVTLRCSPISGHKSVSWYQQVLGQGPQFIFQYYEKEERGRGNFPDRFSARQFPNYSSELNVNALLLGDSALYLCASSLAPLRTGYYEQYFGPGTRLTVT.

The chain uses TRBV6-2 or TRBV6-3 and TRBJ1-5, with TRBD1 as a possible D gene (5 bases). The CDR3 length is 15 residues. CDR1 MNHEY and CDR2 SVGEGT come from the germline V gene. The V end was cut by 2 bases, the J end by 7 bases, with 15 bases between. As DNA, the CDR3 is TGTGCCAGCAGTTACGGGGACCCTGGGGACCAGCCCCAGCATTTT. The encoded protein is CASSYGDPGDQPQHF.

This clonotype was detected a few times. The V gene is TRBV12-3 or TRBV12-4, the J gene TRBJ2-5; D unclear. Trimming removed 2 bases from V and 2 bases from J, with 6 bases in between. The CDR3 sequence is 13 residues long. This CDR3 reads CASSLRFQETQYF. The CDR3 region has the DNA TGTGCCAGCAGTTTACGCTTTCAAGAGACCCAGTACTTC.

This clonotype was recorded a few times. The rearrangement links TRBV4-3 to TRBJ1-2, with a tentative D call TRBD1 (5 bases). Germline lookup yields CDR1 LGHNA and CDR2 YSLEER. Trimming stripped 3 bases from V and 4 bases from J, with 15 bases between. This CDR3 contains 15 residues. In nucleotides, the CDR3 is TGCGCCAGCAGCCAGTCGACAGCCACTCTCTATGGCTACACCTTC. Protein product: CASSQSTATLYGYTF.

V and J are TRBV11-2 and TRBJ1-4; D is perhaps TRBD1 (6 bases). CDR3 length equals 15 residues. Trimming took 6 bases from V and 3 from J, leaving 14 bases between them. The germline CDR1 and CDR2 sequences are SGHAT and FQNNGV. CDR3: CASSLGGAANEKLFF. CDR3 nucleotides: TGTGCCAGCAGTCTGGGGGGCGCCGCTAATGAAAAACTGTTTTTT. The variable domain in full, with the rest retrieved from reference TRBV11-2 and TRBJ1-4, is EAGVAQSPRYKIIEKRQSVAFWCNPISGHATLYWYQQILGQGPKLLIQFQNNGVVDDSQLPKDRFSAERLKGVDSTLKIQPAKLEDSAVYLCASSLGGAANEKLFFGSGTQLSVL.

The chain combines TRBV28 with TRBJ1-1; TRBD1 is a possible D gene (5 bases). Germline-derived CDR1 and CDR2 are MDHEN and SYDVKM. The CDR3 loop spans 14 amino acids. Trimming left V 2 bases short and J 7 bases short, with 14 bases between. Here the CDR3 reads CASSLEWRQGEAFF. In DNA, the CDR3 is TGTGCCAGCAGTTTAGAATGGCGGCAGGGTGAAGCTTTCTTT. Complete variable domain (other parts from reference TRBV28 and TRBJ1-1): DVKVTQSSRYLVKRTGEKVFLECVQDMDHENMFWYRQDPGLGLRLIYFSYDVKMKEKGDIPEGYSVSREKKERFSLILESASTNQTSMYLCASSLEWRQGEAFFGQGTRLTVV.

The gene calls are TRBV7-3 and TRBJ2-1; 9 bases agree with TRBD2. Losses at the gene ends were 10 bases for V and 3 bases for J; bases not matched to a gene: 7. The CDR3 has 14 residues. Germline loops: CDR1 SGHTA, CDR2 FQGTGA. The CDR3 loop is CATSREGGYNEQFF. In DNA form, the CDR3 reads TGTGCCACCTCGCGGGAGGGTGGCTACAATGAGCAGTTCTTC.

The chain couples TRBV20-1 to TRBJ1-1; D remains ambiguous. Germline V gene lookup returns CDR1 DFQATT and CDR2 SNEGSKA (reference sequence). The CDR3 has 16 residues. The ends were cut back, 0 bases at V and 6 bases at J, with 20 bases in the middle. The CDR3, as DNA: TGCAGTGCTAGAGATACTGTCCGGGCCCGGTCGGCTGAAGCTTTCTTT. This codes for CSARDTVRARSAEAFF.

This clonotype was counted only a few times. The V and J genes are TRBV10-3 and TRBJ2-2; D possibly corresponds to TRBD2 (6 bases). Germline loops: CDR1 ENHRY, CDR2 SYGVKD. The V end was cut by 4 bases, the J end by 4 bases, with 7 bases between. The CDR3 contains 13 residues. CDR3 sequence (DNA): TGTGCCATCAGTGCGACTAGCACCGGGGAGCTGTTTTTT. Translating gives CAISATSTGELFF.

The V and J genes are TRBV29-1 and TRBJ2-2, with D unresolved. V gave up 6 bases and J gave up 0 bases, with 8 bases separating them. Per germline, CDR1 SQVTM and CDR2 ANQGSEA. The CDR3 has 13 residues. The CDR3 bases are TGCAGCGTCGGGCGGCCGAACACCGGGGAGCTGTTTTTT. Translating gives CSVGRPNTGELFF.

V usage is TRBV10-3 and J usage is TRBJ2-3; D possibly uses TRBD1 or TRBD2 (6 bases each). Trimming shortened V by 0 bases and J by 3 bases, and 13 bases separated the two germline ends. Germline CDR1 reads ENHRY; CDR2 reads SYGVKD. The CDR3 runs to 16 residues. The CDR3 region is CAISESRGVGTDTQYF. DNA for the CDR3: TGTGCCATCAGTGAGTCGAGGGGGGTAGGGACAGATACGCAGTATTTT.

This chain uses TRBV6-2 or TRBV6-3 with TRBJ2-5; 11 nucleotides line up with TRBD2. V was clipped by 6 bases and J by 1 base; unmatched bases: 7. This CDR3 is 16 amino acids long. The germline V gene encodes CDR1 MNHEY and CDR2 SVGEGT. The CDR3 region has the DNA TGTGCCAGCAGCCGGCCGGGACTAGCGGCCCAAGAGACCCAGTACTTC. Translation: CASSRPGLAAQETQYF.

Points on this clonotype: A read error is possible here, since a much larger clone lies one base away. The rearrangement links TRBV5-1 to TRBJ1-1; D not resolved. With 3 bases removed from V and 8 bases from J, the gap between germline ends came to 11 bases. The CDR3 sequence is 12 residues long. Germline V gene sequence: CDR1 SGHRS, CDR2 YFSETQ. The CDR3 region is CASSSGRSEAFF. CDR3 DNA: TGCGCCAGCAGCTCGGGAAGATCCGAAGCTTTCTTT.

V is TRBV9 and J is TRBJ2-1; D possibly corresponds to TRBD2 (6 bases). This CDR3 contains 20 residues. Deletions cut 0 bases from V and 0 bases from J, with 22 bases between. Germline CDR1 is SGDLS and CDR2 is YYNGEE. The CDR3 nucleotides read TGTGCCAGCAGCGTAGGGGGGAGGCGACTTGTTTCGAGCTCCTACAATGAGCAGTTCTTC. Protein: CASSVGGRRLVSSSYNEQFF.

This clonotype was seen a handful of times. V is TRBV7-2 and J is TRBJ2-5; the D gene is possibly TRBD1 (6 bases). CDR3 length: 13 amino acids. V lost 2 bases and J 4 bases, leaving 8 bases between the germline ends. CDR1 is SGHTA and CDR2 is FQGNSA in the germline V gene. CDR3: CASSLNRAETQYF. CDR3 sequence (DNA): TGTGCCAGCAGCTTAAACAGGGCAGAGACCCAGTACTTC.

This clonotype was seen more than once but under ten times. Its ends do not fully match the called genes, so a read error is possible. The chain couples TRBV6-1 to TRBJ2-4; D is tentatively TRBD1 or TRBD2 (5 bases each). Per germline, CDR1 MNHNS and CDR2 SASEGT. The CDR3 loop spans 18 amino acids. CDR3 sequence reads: CASSEGTLARGAKNIQYF. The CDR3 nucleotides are TGTGCCAGCAGCGAAGGAACGCTTGCCCGGGGCGCCAAAAACATTCAGTACTTC.

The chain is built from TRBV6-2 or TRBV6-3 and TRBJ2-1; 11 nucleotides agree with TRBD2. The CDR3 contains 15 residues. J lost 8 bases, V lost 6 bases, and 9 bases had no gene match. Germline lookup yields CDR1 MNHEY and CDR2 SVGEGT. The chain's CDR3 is CASRSGTSGLYEQFF. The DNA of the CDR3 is TGTGCCAGCAGATCTGGGACTAGCGGCCTCTATGAGCAGTTCTTC.

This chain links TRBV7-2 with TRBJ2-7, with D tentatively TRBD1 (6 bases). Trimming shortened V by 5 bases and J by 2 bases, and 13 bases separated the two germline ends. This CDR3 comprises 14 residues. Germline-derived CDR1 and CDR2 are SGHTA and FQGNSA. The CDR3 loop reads CASSTRTVPYEQYF. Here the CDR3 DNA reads TGTGCCAGCAGCACCCGGACAGTACCCTACGAGCAGTACTTC.